Below are 16 T cell receptor beta chains sequenced from a single sample in a study of blood T cell repertoires in COVID-19. Method: immunoSEQ multiplex PCR; TCRdb's copy keeps in-frame clones and lacks some. The data show approximately 290,000 clones, 80% to 90% seen once. Sequencing was carried out using PBMCs or T cells enriched from blood (not recorded which). Receptor source: a young woman who had recovered from COVID-19.

This sequence joins TRBV7-3 and TRBJ1-1, with a weak D call TRBD1 (5 bases). CDR3 length: 12 residues. V gave up 1 base and J gave up 8 bases, with 8 bases separating them. Per the germline V gene, CDR1 is SGHTA and CDR2 is FQGTGA. The CDR3 spells CASSLNRQEAFF. The CDR3 DNA sequence: TGTGCCAGCAGCTTAAACAGACAGGAAGCTTTCTTT. Combining the CDR3 with reference TRBV7-3 and TRBJ1-1 gives the whole variable domain GAGVSQTPSNKVTEKGKYVELRCDPISGHTALYWYRQSLGQGPEFLIYFQGTGAADDSGLPNDRFFAVRPEGSVSTLKIQRTERGDSAVYLCASSLNRQEAFFGQGTRLTVV.

CDR3 region: CASSIPAESDFDGYTF. The CDR3 DNA sequence: TGTGCCAGCAGTATACCGGCCGAGTCCGACTTTGATGGCTACACCTTC. The rearrangement links TRBV28 to TRBJ1-2; D gene uncertain. The CDR3 runs 16 residues. Germline lookup yields CDR1 MDHEN and CDR2 SYDVKM. The V end was cut by 5 bases, the J end by 6 bases, with 22 bases between.

The CDR3 DNA is TGCAGCGTTGAGGGGAGCCCTGACTATGGCTACACCTTC. Protein: CSVEGSPDYGYTF. This sequence joins TRBV29-1 and TRBJ1-2, with D uncertain. Trimming stripped 3 bases from V and 3 bases from J, with 11 bases between. The CDR3 sequence is 13 residues long. Germline V gene sequence: CDR1 SQVTM, CDR2 ANQGSEA.

This rearrangement joins TRBV3-1 (or the pseudogene TRBV3-2) to TRBJ2-7, with a tentative D call TRBD2 (6 bases). The V end was cut by 4 bases, the J end by 4 bases, with 14 bases between. This CDR3 region has 14 residues. The germline gives CDR1 LGHDT, CDR2 YNNKEL (reference sequence). This CDR3 is CASSPSGGGYEQYF. The CDR3, as DNA: TGTGCCAGCAGCCCGAGCGGCGGAGGGTACGAGCAGTACTTC.

This clone is medium-sized (0.01 to 0.1%) by share. The gene calls are TRBV4-1 and TRBJ2-1, with TRBD2 matching over 11 bases. Unmatched junction bases numbered 11, after V lost 2 bases and J lost 5 bases. The germline CDR1 and CDR2 sequences are MGHRA and YSYEKL. The CDR3 consists of 18 residues. In nucleotides, the CDR3 is TGCGCCAGCAGCCAACTCGCCTTAGCGGGAGGGCAGGACAATGAGCAGTTCTTC. Translation gives CASSQLALAGGQDNEQFF.

V usage is TRBV9 and J usage is TRBJ2-3, with D unclear. The V gene lost 4 bases and the J gene lost 0 bases, with 12 bases spanning the gap. Germline V gene data show CDR1 as SGDLS and CDR2 as YYNGEE. This CDR3 has 15 residues. Here the CDR3 reads CASSPRSTSTDTQYF. The CDR3 nucleotides read TGTGCCAGCAGCCCGAGATCTACTAGCACAGATACGCAGTATTTT.

V gene TRBV2 combines with J gene TRBJ2-7, with a weak D call TRBD1 (5 bases). The germline CDR1 and CDR2 sequences are SNHLY and FYNNEI. This CDR3 contains 14 residues. Trimming took 1 base from V and 3 from J, leaving 10 bases between them. The CDR3, as DNA: TGTGCCAGCAGTGAAGGGGCAGGGAACTACGAGCAGTACTTC. It is translated as CASSEGAGNYEQYF.

This rearrangement joins TRBV3-1 (or the pseudogene TRBV3-2) to TRBJ2-6, with D hard to call. The CDR3 has 15 amino acids. Trimming left V 4 bases short and J 4 bases short, with 11 bases between. CDR1 and CDR2 (germline): LGHDT, YNNKEL (reference sequence). The CDR3 DNA reads as TGTGCCAGCAGCCTGGCAGCGTCCGGGGCCAACGTCCTGACTTTC. It codes for CASSLAASGANVLTF.

The gene calls are TRBV11-2 and TRBJ2-7, with 13 positions matching TRBD2. From germline, CDR1 is SGHAT and CDR2 FQNNGV. Unmatched junction bases numbered 2, after V lost 5 bases and J lost 4 bases. CDR3 length: 14 amino acids. CDR3 nucleotide sequence: TGTGCCAGCAGCAAGACTAGCGGGAGGTACGAGCAGTACTTC. Translating it yields CASSKTSGRYEQYF.

V is TRBV19 and J is TRBJ1-6; TRBD1 matches at 7 bases. Germline CDR1 and CDR2: LNHDA and SQIVND (reference sequence). J lost 5 bases, V lost 7 bases, and 8 bases had no gene match. The CDR3 runs to 15 residues. Here the CDR3 reads CASTRGGYNNSPLHF. The CDR3 DNA is TGTGCCAGTACGAGAGGGGGCTATAATAATTCACCCCTCCACTTT. Combining the CDR3 with reference TRBV19 and TRBJ1-6 gives the whole variable domain DGGITQSPKYLFRKEGQNVTLSCEQNLNHDAMYWYRQDPGQGLRLIYYSQIVNDFQKGDIAEGYSVSREKKESFPLTVTSAQKNPTAFYLCASTRGGYNNSPLHFGNGTRLTVT.

This chain links TRBV6-6 with TRBJ1-2, with 7 bases lining up with TRBD1. CDR3 length: 12 residues. Germline assignment: CDR1 MNHNY and CDR2 SVGAGI (reference sequence). After removal of 11 bases from V and 7 bases from J, the junction contained 10 bases not matched to a gene. CDR3 sequence (DNA): TGTGCCGGCGAGGGGGCTCGTGGTGGCTACACCTTC. Protein: CAGEGARGGYTF.

V usage is TRBV6-5 and J usage is TRBJ2-7; D is possibly TRBD2 (5 bases). V was clipped by 6 bases and J by 6 bases, with 18 bases between them. This CDR3 spans 14 amino acids. The germline V gene encodes CDR1 MNHEY and CDR2 SVGAGI. The CDR3, as DNA: TGTGCCAGCAGGGGCCTTTCGGGGTCGGCCGAGCAGTACTTC. Protein sequence: CASRGLSGSAEQYF.

The gene calls are TRBV5-6 and TRBJ1-2, with TRBD1 matching over 10 bases. The CDR3 is 14 amino acids. V shed 3 bases, J shed 3 bases, and the junction held 2 bases outside the gene matches. Germline loops: CDR1 SGHDT, CDR2 YYEEEE. The CDR3: CASSWDRGDYGYTF. The CDR3 DNA reads TGTGCCAGCAGCTGGGACAGGGGCGACTATGGCTACACCTTC.

V gene TRBV27 combines with J gene TRBJ2-5; 9 positions match TRBD2. The CDR3 is 18 residues long. Trimming took 6 bases from V and 5 from J; bases not matched to a gene: 19. Germline-derived CDR1 and CDR2 are MNHEY and SMNVEV (reference sequence). CDR3 amino acids: CASSPRPNSGGPGETQYF. The CDR3 DNA is TGTGCCAGCAGCCCAAGGCCGAACAGCGGGGGGCCGGGGGAGACCCAGTACTTC.

This clone was seen just once. Relative to the germline gene, one junction end is altered; a read error may explain this. The CDR3 nucleotides read TGTGCCAGCAGGTTAGGGGGACAGGGGGCCCCCTACGAGCAGTACTTC. This gives the protein CASRLGGQGAPYEQYF. This chain connects TRBV7-9 to TRBJ2-7, with TRBD1 identical over 12 bases. Germline V lookup: CDR1 SEHNR, CDR2 FQNEAQ (reference sequence). The CDR3 is 16 residues long.

V gene TRBV27 combines with J gene TRBJ2-1; D is unclear. In germline, CDR1 is MNHEY, CDR2 SMNVEV (reference sequence). This CDR3 has 16 amino acids. V was clipped by 8 bases and J by 3 bases, with 20 bases between them. CDR3 amino acids: CASATLDPLHYNEQFF. CDR3 nucleotides: TGTGCCAGCGCCACACTTGATCCACTACACTACAATGAGCAGTTCTTC.